This T cell receptor beta chain was captured by sequencing in a study of T cell responses to AZD1222 COVID-19 vaccine. Study findings and constraints: Clonal diversity was possibly underestimated, and white British individuals and females predominated among donors. At 160-218 and 743-854, vaccine-associated CD4 TCRs were dominant, and they spanned spike.

Assay used: immunoSEQ multiplex PCR; TCRdb lists only in-frame clones, some missing. The repertoire holds about 170,000 clones, with roughly 92% as singletons. With V trimmed by 5 bases and J by 4 bases, 3 bases remained unmatched. The germline gives CDR1 SGHRS, CDR2 YFSETQ. This CDR3 region has 14 residues. Details on this clone: Its antigen is unknown.

This material consisted of peripheral blood, taken on day 0 of AZD1222 vaccination. The receptor's source is an adult in good health. The rearrangement uses TRBV5-1 and TRBJ1-4; TRBD1 aligns across 9 bases. Here the CDR3 DNA reads TGCGCCAGCAGGACAGGGGGTGTTAATGAAAAACTGTTTTTT. Its protein is CASRTGGVNEKLFF.